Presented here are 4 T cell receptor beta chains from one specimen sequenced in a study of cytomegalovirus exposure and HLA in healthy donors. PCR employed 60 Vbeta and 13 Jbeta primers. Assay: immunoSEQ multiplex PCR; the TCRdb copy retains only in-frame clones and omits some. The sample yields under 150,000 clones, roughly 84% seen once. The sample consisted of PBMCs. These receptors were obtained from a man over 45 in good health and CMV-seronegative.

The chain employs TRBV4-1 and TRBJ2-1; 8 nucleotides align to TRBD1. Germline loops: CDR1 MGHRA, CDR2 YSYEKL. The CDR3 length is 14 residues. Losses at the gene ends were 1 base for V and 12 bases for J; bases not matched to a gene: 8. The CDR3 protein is CASSQANQGAGQFF. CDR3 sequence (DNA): TGCGCCAGCAGCCAAGCCAATCAGGGGGCAGGGCAGTTCTTC.

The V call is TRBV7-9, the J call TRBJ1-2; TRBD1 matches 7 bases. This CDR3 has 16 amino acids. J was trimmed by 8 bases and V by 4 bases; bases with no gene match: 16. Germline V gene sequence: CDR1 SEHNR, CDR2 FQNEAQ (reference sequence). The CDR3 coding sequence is TGTGCCAGCAGCTCATCCGGGACAGTACGCTTTGGCGGCTACACCTTC. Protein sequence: CASSSSGTVRFGGYTF.

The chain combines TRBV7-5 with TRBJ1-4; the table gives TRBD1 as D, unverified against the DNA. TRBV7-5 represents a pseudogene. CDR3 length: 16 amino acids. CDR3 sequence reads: CARSSGQVATNEKLFF. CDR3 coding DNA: TGTGCCAGAAGCTCGGGACAGGTCGCAACTAATGAAAAACTGTTTTTT.

The DNA for the CDR3 is TGTGCCATCAGTATAGGGGTTACGAACACCGGGGAGCTGTTTTTT. Protein sequence: CAISIGVTNTGELFF. V and J are TRBV10-3 and TRBJ2-2, with a weak D call TRBD1 (5 bases). The V gene's germline CDR1 is ENHRY and CDR2 SYGVKD. There are 15 residues in the CDR3. V was clipped by 5 bases and J by 0 bases, with 10 bases between them.